These 6 T cell receptor beta chains originate from one sample sequenced in a study of CD8 T cells in ankylosing spondylitis. TCRdb passed the 5' RACE reads through MiXCR, listing each CDR3 protein once. This table holds more than 60,000 distinct CDR3 sequences, about 6.2% found once. Input material: synovial fluid, either unsorted or a sorted T cell fraction (not recorded which). These receptors were obtained from a male donor with ankylosing spondylitis.

This sequence joins TRBV19 and TRBJ2-7; TRBD1 aligns across 8 bases. This CDR3 has 13 residues. Trimming cost V 5 bases and J 3 bases; bases outside gene matches: 3. The V gene's germline CDR1 is LNHDA and CDR2 SQIVND (reference sequence). The CDR3 region is CASSEGTGYEQYF. Here the CDR3 DNA reads TGTGCCAGTAGTGAGGGGACAGGCTACGAGCAGTACTTC.

This clonotype showed up many times. This rearrangement joins TRBV18 to TRBJ2-7; TRBD1 matches 8 bases. V lost 2 bases and J lost 0; bases outside the gene matches: 9. Germline CDR1 reads KGHSH; CDR2 reads LQKENI. This CDR3 contains 17 residues. CDR3 bases: TGTGCCAGCTCACCAACCGGGACAGGACGACTCTCCTACGAGCAGTACTTC. This translates into CASSPTGTGRLSYEQYF. Filled out from reference TRBV18 and TRBJ2-7, the complete variable domain reads NAGVMQNPRHLVRRRGQEARLRCSPMKGHSHVYWYRQLPEEGLKFMVYLQKENIIDESGMPKERFSAEFPKEGPSILRIQQVVRGDSAAYFCASSPTGTGRLSYEQYFGPGTRLTVT.

This clonotype was observed at least ten times. The chain is built from TRBV18 and TRBJ2-1, with D possibly being TRBD1 (5 bases). The CDR3 sequence is 14 residues long. Trimming removed 7 bases at V and 5 bases at J, with 15 bases between. Germline V gene data show CDR1 as KGHSH and CDR2 as LQKENI. CDR3 in amino acids: CASFASPDNNEQFF. DNA for the CDR3: TGTGCCAGCTTCGCCAGTCCGGACAACAATGAGCAGTTCTTC. Drawing the rest from reference TRBV18 and TRBJ2-1, the complete variable domain is NAGVMQNPRHLVRRRGQEARLRCSPMKGHSHVYWYRQLPEEGLKFMVYLQKENIIDESGMPKERFSAEFPKEGPSILRIQQVVRGDSAAYFCASFASPDNNEQFFGPGTRLTVL.

This clonotype was seen more than once but under ten times. J is TRBJ2-3 and V is TRBV6-5, with D possibly matching TRBD2 (5 bases). The V and J ends lost 4 bases and 7 bases respectively, with 12 bases between them. The germline V gene has CDR1 MNHEY and CDR2 SVGAGI. The CDR3 runs to 13 residues. CDR3 bases: TGTGCCAGCAGTTCCCGGGGTGTTAATACGCAGTATTTT. It translates to CASSSRGVNTQYF.

This clonotype has at least ten counts. This chain joins TRBV3-1 and TRBJ1-6, with D maybe TRBD1 (6 bases). Trimming left V 5 bases short and J 6 bases short, with 11 bases between. This CDR3 region has 14 residues. Germline CDR1 is LGHDT and CDR2 is YNNKEL (reference sequence). The CDR3 DNA is TGTGCCAGCAGCAACCGGGACATTAATTCACCCCTCCACTTT. This encodes CASSNRDINSPLHF.

This clonotype has ten or more counts. The rearrangement uses TRBV5-1 and TRBJ2-5; no clear D gene. Germline V gene lookup returns CDR1 SGHRS and CDR2 YFSETQ. V was cut by 5 bases and J by 4 bases, with 9 bases left in between. The CDR3 length is 12 residues. Here the CDR3 DNA reads TGCGCCAGCAGTGCTGGGCTAGAGACCCAGTACTTC. Its translation: CASSAGLETQYF.